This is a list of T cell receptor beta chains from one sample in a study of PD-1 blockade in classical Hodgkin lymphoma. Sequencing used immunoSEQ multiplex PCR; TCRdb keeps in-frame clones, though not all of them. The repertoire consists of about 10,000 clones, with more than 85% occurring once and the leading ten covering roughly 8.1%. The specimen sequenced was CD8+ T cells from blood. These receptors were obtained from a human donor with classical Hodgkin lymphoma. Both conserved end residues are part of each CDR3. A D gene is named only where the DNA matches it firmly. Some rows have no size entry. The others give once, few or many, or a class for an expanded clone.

CATGTEFLGQPQHF TGTGCCACCGGGACAGAGTTTTTGGGTCAGCCCCAGCATTTT TRBV10-3 . TRBD1 TRBJ1-5
CASSQGPGRTFTEAFF TGCGCCAGCAGCCAAGGTCCGGGAAGGACTTTCACTGAAGCTTTCTTT TRBV4-1 . . TRBJ1-1
CASRGTRYQETQYF TGTGCCAGCAGGGGTACCAGGTACCAAGAGACCCAGTACTTC TRBV25-1 . . TRBJ2-5
CASSHTGTSLYNEQFF TGCGCCAGCAGCCACACCGGGACTAGCCTATACAATGAGCAGTTCTTC TRBV4-3 . TRBD2 TRBJ2-1
CASSYPDQPQHF TGTGCCAGCAGTTACCCGGATCAGCCCCAGCATTTT TRBV6-6 once . TRBJ1-5
CASSRPQNTEAFF TGTGCCAGCAGTCGACCCCAGAACACTGAAGCTTTCTTT TRBV2 large . TRBJ1-1
CSVEDGRGGADTQYF TGCAGCGTTGAAGATGGGCGGGGGGGCGCAGATACGCAGTATTTT TRBV29-1 . TRBD2 TRBJ2-3
CASSSRDASLPLTF TGTGCCAGTAGTTCCCGGGACGCCTCCCTCCCCTTAACCTTC TRBV19 . . TRBJ1-2
CASSLTAGHRGNTIYF TGTGCCAGCAGTCTTACGGCGGGGCATCGTGGAAACACCATATATTTT TRBV28 . . TRBJ1-3
CASSLGRTYEQYF TGTGCCAGCAGCTTAGGAAGGACCTACGAGCAGTACTTC TRBV7-8 . . TRBJ2-7
CASKWGGDHNEQFF TGTGCCAGTAAGTGGGGGGGCGACCACAATGAGCAGTTCTTC TRBV19 . . TRBJ2-1
CASSFSPGRPEAFF TGTGCCAGCAGCTTTTCACCAGGGCGCCCTGAAGCTTTCTTT TRBV5-8 . . TRBJ1-1
CASTKREGLEQYF TGTGCCAGCACAAAGCGGGAGGGGCTTGAGCAGTACTTC TRBV27 . TRBD2 TRBJ2-7
CASSSPMAAGPYGYTF TGTGCCAGCAGCTCACCCATGGCCGCCGGTCCCTATGGCTACACCTTC TRBV5-4 . . TRBJ1-2
CASSPRDGAYNEQFF TGTGCCAGCAGCCCCAGGGACGGTGCTTACAATGAGCAGTTCTTC TRBV9 . . TRBJ2-1
CASSSDFYGYTF TGCGCCAGCAGCTCTGACTTCTATGGCTACACCTTC TRBV5-1 . . TRBJ1-2
CATSRGPNPTNEKLFF TGTGCCACCAGCAGAGGGCCTAATCCAACTAATGAAAAACTGTTTTTT TRBV15 . . TRBJ1-4
CASSEHSQGRNGYTF TGTGCCAGCAGTGAACACTCGCAGGGTAGGAATGGCTACACCTTC TRBV2 . . TRBJ1-2
CASSHLQGADYGYTF TGCGCCAGCAGCCATTTGCAGGGGGCCGACTATGGCTACACCTTC TRBV4-3 . TRBD1 TRBJ1-2
CASSFLSGSYEQYF TGTGCCAGTAGTTTCCTAAGCGGGAGTTACGAGCAGTACTTC TRBV19 . TRBD2 TRBJ2-7
CASRRPTGDTGELFF TGTGCCAGCAGAAGACCTACAGGGGACACCGGGGAGCTGTTTTTT TRBV5-6 once TRBD1 TRBJ2-2
CASSLAGRAKAYNSPLHF TGTGCCAGCAGCTTAGCAGGGCGCGCGAAGGCTTATAATTCACCCCTCCACTTT TRBV11-2 once . TRBJ1-6